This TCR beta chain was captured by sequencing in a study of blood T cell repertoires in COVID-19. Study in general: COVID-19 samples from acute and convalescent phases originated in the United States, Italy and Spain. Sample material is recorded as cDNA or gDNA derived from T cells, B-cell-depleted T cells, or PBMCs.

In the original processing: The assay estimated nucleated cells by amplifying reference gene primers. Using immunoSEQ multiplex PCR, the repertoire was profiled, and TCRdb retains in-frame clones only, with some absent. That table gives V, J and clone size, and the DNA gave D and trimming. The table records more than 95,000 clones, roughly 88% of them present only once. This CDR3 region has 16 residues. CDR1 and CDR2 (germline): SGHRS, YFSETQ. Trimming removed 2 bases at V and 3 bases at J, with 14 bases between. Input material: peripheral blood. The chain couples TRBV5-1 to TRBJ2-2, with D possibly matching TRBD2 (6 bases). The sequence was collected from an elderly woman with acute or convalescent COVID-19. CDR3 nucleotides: TGCGCCAGCAGCTTATTAGGAGGGGTCTACACCGGGGAGCTGTTTTTT. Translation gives CASSLLGGVYTGELFF.